This TCR beta chain was documented in a study of cytomegalovirus exposure and HLA in healthy donors. Study-wide points: Reportedly, cytomegalovirus status was diagnosed with high sensitivity and specificity. Roughly uniform depth of sequencing across donors was assumed in presence/absence analyses. Among the sequence variants, a highly shared cluster was likely an artifact of sequencing. About 87% or about 30% of the time was how often most TCR beta V segments were productive, according to an earlier analysis.

Points on this clone: Antigen: not known.

PCR employed 60 Vbeta and 13 Jbeta primers. Measured with immunoSEQ multiplex PCR; TCRdb has only the in-frame clones, and not every one. The sample holds about 50,000 clones, more than 60% seen once. Germline lookup yields CDR1 SGDLS and CDR2 YYNGEE. This CDR3 has 14 residues. V shed 3 bases and J shed 0 bases, with 10 bases lying between them. J is TRBJ2-7 and V is TRBV9; perhaps TRBD1 as D (5 bases). The sample taken for sequencing was PBMCs. This TCR was recovered from a woman in her thirties or forties in good health and CMV-seropositive. CDR3 in DNA: TGTGCCAGCAGCGGGCAGGGCAGCTCCTACGAGCAGTACTTC. As protein: CASSGQGSSYEQYF.